This record covers a single T cell receptor (beta chain). The sample comes from a study of blood T cell repertoires in COVID-19. In the study overall: Italy, Spain and the United States were the sources of the convalescent and acute COVID-19 samples. The analysed material was cDNA or gDNA that came from T cells, B-cell-depleted T cells, or PBMCs.

In the original analysis: Amplification of reference gene primers provided the estimated nucleated cell counts. The method was immunoSEQ multiplex PCR; TCRdb's version includes in-frame clones alone and lacks a portion of them. V and J calls and clone size come straight from that table; D and trimming were deduced from the DNA. The table records more than 100,000 clones, about 80% of them present only once. This CDR3 spans 16 amino acids. The germline V gene has CDR1 MNHEY and CDR2 SVGAGI. V was clipped by 2 bases and J by 7 bases; unmatched bases: 6. The receptor was derived from a woman of 80 years or more with acute or convalescent COVID-19. The chain is built from TRBV6-5 and TRBJ2-1, with 12 bases aligning to TRBD1. The sequencing input was peripheral blood. This chain's CDR3 is CASSYTRDRGQNEQFF. As DNA, the CDR3 is TGTGCCAGCAGTTACACACGGGACAGGGGGCAAAATGAGCAGTTCTTC.